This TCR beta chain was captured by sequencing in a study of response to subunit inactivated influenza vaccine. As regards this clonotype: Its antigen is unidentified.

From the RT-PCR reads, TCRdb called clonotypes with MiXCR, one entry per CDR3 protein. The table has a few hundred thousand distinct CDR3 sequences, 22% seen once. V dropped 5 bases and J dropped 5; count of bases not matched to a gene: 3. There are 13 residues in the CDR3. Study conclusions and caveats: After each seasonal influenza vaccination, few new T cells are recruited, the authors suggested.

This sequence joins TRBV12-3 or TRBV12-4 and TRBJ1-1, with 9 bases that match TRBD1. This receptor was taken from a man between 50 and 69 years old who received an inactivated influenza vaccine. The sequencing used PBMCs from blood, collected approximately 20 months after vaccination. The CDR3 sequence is CASSADRGTEAFF. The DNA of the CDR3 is TGTGCCAGCAGTGCGGACAGGGGTACTGAAGCTTTCTTT.